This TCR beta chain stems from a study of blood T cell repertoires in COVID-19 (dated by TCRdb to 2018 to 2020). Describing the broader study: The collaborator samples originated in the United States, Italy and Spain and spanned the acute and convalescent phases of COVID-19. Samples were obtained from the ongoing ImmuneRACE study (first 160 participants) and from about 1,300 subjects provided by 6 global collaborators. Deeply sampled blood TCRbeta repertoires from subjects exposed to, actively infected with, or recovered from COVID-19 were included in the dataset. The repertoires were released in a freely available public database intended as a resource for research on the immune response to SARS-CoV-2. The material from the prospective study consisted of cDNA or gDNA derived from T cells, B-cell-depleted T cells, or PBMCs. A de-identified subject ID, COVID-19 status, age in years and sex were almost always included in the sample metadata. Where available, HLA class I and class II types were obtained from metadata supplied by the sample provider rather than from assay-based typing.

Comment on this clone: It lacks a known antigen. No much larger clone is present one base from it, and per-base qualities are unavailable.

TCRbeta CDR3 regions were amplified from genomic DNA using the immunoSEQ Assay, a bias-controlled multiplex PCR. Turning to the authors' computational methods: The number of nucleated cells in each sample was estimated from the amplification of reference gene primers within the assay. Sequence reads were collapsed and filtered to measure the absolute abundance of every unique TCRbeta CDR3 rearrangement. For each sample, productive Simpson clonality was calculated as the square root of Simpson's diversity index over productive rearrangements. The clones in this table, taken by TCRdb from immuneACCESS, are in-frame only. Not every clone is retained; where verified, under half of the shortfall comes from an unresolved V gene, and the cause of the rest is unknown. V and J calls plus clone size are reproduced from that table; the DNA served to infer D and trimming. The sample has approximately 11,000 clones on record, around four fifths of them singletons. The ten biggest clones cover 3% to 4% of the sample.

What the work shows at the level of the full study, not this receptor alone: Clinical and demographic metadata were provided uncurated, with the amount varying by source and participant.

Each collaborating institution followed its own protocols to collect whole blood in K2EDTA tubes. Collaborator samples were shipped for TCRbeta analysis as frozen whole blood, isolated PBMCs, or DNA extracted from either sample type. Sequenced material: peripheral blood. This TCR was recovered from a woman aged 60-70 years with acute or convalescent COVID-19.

The encoded CDR3 is CASSASGGPYNEQFF. The DNA reads TGTGCCAGCAGCGCCAGCGGGGGCCCCTACAATGAGCAGTTCTTC. The sequence is built from TRBV7-8 and TRBJ2-1, with TRBD2 identical over 8 junction bases. The CDR3 sequence holds 15 residues, the cysteine and phenylalanine included. Only CDR3 DNA is held: 45 bases, read in frame from base 1. From V the trimming removes 5 bases and from J it removes 2 bases, while the gene matches leave 5 bases of the junction unaccounted for. Taken from the germline V gene, the CDR1 and CDR2 loops are SGHVS and FQNEAQ.